The 18 T cell receptor beta chains presented below share a single source sample, sequenced in a study of cytomegalovirus exposure and HLA in healthy donors. The PCR employed 60 Vbeta primers together with 13 Jbeta primers. Sequencing used immunoSEQ multiplex PCR; TCRdb keeps in-frame clones, though not all of them. The sample lists 150,000 to 200,000 clones, about 80% occurring once. Sequencing used PBMCs. The receptors stem from a man aged 25 to 40 in good health and CMV-seropositive.

This sequence joins TRBV6-5 and TRBJ2-3; TRBD2 matches 7 bases. The J segment lost 13 bases and the V segment lost 2 bases, leaving 9 bases of the junction unmatched. The germline CDR1 and CDR2 sequences are MNHEY and SVGAGI. The CDR3 loop spans 13 amino acids. The CDR3 nucleotides are TGTGCCAGCAGTTACGGCTCTAGCGGTCTTAAGTATTTT. Translating it yields CASSYGSSGLKYF.

The V call is TRBV9, the J call TRBJ2-7; maybe TRBD1 (5 bases). V lost 4 bases and J lost 5, with 10 bases in between. This CDR3 region has 12 residues. The germline V gene has CDR1 SGDLS and CDR2 YYNGEE. The CDR3, as DNA: TGTGCCAGCAGCCCCCCAGGGCACGAGCAGTACTTC. It yields the protein CASSPPGHEQYF.

The rearrangement links TRBV19 to TRBJ2-7; 8 bases fit TRBD1. This CDR3 contains 15 residues. The V gene end was trimmed by 4 bases and the J gene end by 5 bases; junction bases not matched to a gene: 10. Germline V gene data show CDR1 as LNHDA and CDR2 as SQIVND (reference sequence). Here the CDR3 DNA reads TGTGCCAGTAGTACGTCATTGCAGGGGGCCCACGAGCAGTACTTC. Protein: CASSTSLQGAHEQYF. Supplemented by reference TRBV19 and TRBJ2-7, the full variable domain reads DGGITQSPKYLFRKEGQNVTLSCEQNLNHDAMYWYRQDPGQGLRLIYYSQIVNDFQKGDIAEGYSVSREKKESFPLTVTSAQKNPTAFYLCASSTSLQGAHEQYFGPGTRLTVT.

The rearrangement links TRBV9 to TRBJ2-5; D call uncertain. This CDR3 has 12 amino acids. The V gene lost 0 bases and the J gene lost 7 bases, with 7 bases spanning the gap. CDR1 is SGDLS, CDR2 YYNGEE, per germline. CDR3 in amino acids: CASSVDRVTQYF. CDR3 sequence (DNA): TGTGCCAGCAGCGTAGATCGGGTGACCCAGTACTTC.

V gene TRBV9 combines with J gene TRBJ1-6; D remains ambiguous. The CDR3 covers 14 residues. Trimming took 2 bases from V and 5 from J, leaving 8 bases between them. Germline CDR1 SGDLS, CDR2 YYNGEE. This CDR3 is CASSVTFHNSPLHF. In DNA, the CDR3 is TGTGCCAGCAGCGTTACTTTCCATAATTCACCCCTCCACTTT.

The V call is TRBV4-1, the J call TRBJ2-2; 7 bases are shared with TRBD2. Per the germline V gene, CDR1 is MGHRA and CDR2 is YSYEKL. The CDR3 has 16 amino acids. V shed 7 bases, J shed 5 bases, and the junction held 13 bases outside the gene matches. CDR3 DNA: TGCGCCAGCACCTTTCAAGCTAGCGGAGGAACCGGGGAGCTGTTTTTT. Amino acid sequence: CASTFQASGGTGELFF.

The rearrangement uses TRBV4-3 and TRBJ2-5; 8 nucleotides match TRBD2. Germline V lookup: CDR1 LGHNA, CDR2 YSLEER. V lost 1 base to trimming and J lost 5 bases; unmatched junction nucleotides: 6. CDR3 length: 15 residues. CDR3 nucleotide sequence: TGCGCCAGCAGCCAAGTTGACGGGAGGGGGGAGACCCAGTACTTC. Its translation is CASSQVDGRGETQYF.

The J gene is TRBJ2-7, the V gene TRBV6-6, with D tentatively TRBD1 (6 bases). The CDR3 is made up of 15 amino acids. V lost 6 bases, J lost 7 bases, and 22 bases lay in between. Germline CDR1 is MNHNY and CDR2 is SVGAGI (reference sequence). The chain's CDR3 is CASSPNRATFGEQYF. For the CDR3, the DNA is TGTGCCAGCAGCCCAAACAGGGCCACCTTTGGGGAGCAGTACTTC.

This sequence joins TRBV19 and TRBJ2-2; D gene ambiguous. CDR1 is LNHDA, CDR2 SQIVND, per germline (reference sequence). The CDR3 runs to 13 residues. The V gene lost 8 bases and the J gene lost 3 bases, with 10 bases spanning the gap. The CDR3 region has the DNA TGTGCCAGTGGGTACAGATACACCGGGGAGCTGTTTTTT. Protein sequence: CASGYRYTGELFF.

This chain links TRBV2 with TRBJ1-6, with unresolved D. The germline V gene encodes CDR1 SNHLY and CDR2 FYNNEI. The germline V and J ends were trimmed by 7 bases and 7 bases, with 11 bases remaining between them. This CDR3 has 13 amino acids. The CDR3 is CASIPEFNSPLHF. CDR3 in DNA: TGTGCCAGCATCCCGGAGTTCAATTCACCCCTCCACTTT.

The chain uses TRBV7-3 and TRBJ2-7, with 10 bases lining up with TRBD1. The CDR3 spans 14 residues. Germline V CDR1 and CDR2: SGHTA, FQGTGA. Trimming took 4 bases from V and 5 from J; bases not matched to a gene: 5. In DNA form, the CDR3 reads TGTGCCAGCAGCTCGACAGGGGGCAAAGACGAGCAGTACTTC. Protein sequence: CASSSTGGKDEQYF.

The table lists this clone with a few counts. At the DNA level, this CDR3 is encoded by other sequences in the same sample as well. The genes are TRBV18 and TRBJ2-7, with D uncertain. The V gene's germline CDR1 is KGHSH and CDR2 LQKENI. The V end was cut by 3 bases, the J end by 2 bases, with 8 bases between. CDR3 length: 13 residues. DNA for the CDR3: TGTGCCAGCTCACCGCAGGAAGCCTACGAGCAGTACTTC. It codes for CASSPQEAYEQYF.

V and J are TRBV7-2 and TRBJ2-3; TRBD2 matches 10 bases. Germline values: CDR1 SGHTA, CDR2 FQGNSA. The CDR3 consists of 15 residues. The V segment lost 5 bases and the J segment 4 bases; nucleotides outside the gene matches: 6. DNA of the CDR3: TGTGCCAGCAGCCCCCGGCTAGCGGGGGCAGATACGCAGTATTTT. This translates into CASSPRLAGADTQYF.

The chain joins TRBV4-2 to TRBJ1-2; the match to TRBD1 covers 8 bases. The CDR3 has 16 amino acids. CDR1 and CDR2 from the germline V gene are LGHNA and YNFKEQ. V shed 1 base and J 3 bases; nucleotides not matched to a gene: 7. For the CDR3, the DNA is TGTGCCAGCAGCCAAGCTATGGACAGGGCGGACTATGGCTACACCTTC. As protein: CASSQAMDRADYGYTF.

This chain joins TRBV4-1 and TRBJ1-1, with D perhaps TRBD1 (6 bases). The CDR3 is 15 residues long. CDR1 is MGHRA, CDR2 YSYEKL, per germline. The V end was cut by 4 bases, the J end by 3 bases, with 15 bases between. This CDR3 is CASSRTGTPDTEAFF. The CDR3 nucleotides are TGCGCCAGCAGCCGAACCGGGACACCGGACACTGAAGCTTTCTTT.

The CDR3 spells CASAGTGNPYEQYF. CDR3 sequence (DNA): TGTGCCAGCGCCGGGACAGGGAACCCCTACGAGCAGTACTTC. The chain recombines TRBV2 with TRBJ2-7; TRBD1 matches 9 bases. The CDR3 runs to 14 residues. CDR1 and CDR2 (germline): SNHLY, FYNNEI. Trimming cost V 8 bases and J 2 bases; bases outside gene matches: 7.

A single count supports this clone. V and J are TRBV7-7 and TRBJ1-2; D perhaps matches TRBD1 (6 bases). Trimming removed 5 bases at V and 5 bases at J, with 12 bases between. This CDR3 region has 13 residues. CDR1 SSHAT and CDR2 FNYEAQ come from the germline V gene (reference sequence). The CDR3 DNA reads TGTGCCAGCAGCGTTACACAGGGATATGGCTACACCTTC. Encoded protein: CASSVTQGYGYTF.

The chain carries TRBV7-2 and TRBJ2-5; TRBD1 matches at 10 bases. Unmatched junction bases numbered 9, after V lost 6 bases and J lost 5 bases. The CDR3 length is 15 residues. Germline V CDR1 and CDR2: SGHTA, FQGNSA. The CDR3 nucleotides are TGTGCCAGCAGGCCCGGGACAGGGGCATTTGAGACCCAGTACTTC. It translates to CASRPGTGAFETQYF.